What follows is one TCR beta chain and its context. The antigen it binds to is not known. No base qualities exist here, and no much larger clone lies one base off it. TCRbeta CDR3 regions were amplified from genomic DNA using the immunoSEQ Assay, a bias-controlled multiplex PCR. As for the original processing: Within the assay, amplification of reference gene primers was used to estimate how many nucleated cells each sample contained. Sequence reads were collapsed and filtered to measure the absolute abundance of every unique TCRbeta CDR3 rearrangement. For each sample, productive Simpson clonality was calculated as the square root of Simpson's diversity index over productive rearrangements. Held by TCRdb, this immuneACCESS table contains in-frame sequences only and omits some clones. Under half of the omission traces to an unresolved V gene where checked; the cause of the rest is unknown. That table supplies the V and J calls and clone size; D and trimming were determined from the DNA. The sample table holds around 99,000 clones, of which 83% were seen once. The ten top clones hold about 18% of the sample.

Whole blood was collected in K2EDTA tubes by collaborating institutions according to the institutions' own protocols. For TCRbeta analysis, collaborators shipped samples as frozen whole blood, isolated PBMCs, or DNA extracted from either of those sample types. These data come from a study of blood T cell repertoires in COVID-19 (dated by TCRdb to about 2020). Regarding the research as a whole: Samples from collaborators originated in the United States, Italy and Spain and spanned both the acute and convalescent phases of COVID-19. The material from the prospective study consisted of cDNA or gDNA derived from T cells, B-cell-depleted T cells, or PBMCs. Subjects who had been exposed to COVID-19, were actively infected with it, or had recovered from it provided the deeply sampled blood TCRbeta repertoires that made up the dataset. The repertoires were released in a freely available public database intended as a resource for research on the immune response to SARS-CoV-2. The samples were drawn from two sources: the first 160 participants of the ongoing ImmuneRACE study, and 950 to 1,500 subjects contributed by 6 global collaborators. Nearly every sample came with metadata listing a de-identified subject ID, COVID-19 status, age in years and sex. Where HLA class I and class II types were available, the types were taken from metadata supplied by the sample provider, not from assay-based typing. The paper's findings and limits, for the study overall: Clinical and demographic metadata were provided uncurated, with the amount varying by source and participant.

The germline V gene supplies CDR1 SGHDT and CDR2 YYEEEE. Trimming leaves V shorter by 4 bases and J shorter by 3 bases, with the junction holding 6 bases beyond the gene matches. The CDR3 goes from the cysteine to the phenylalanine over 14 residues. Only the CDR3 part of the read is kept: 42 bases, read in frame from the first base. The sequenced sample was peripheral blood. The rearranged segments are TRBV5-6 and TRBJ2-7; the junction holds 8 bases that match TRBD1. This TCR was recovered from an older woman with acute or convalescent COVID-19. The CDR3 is CASSRPGQVYEQYF. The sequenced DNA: TGTGCCAGCAGCCGTCCGGGACAGGTCTACGAGCAGTACTTC.